This T cell receptor (beta chain) was captured by sequencing in a study of resident and recirculating memory T cells in vitiligo (dated by TCRdb to the late 2010s). Regarding the research as a whole: For TCR beta sequencing, each of a few stable vitiligo patients provided PBMCs along with epidermis taken by shave biopsy from two lesional and two nonlesional sites. Without cell sorting, samples were homogenized immediately before genomic DNA was extracted using the Qiagen DNeasy Blood & Tissue Kit. The goal of the human TCR beta sequencing was to check whether lesional vitiligo skin contained specific clones that differed from the clones found in nonlesional skin and blood. Broader findings and caveats from the paper: No unique dominant TCR clone was detected, and clonality varied among vitiligo lesions. TCR sequences were not conserved across biopsy sites or patients, suggesting that different T cell clones infiltrate different lesions, described as private specificity. Overlap and correlation analysis found no significant repertoire overlap between any two biopsies, even biopsies from the same patient, apart from each lesion compared with itself. Mechanistic studies in the future are needed to assess how much the detected T cell clones and the human Trm pools versus Tcm pools each contribute.

The V and J ends are trimmed by 0 bases and 6 bases, leaving 12 bases between them. Reading the germline V gene gives CDR1 SGHRS and CDR2 YFSETQ. The CDR3 spans 15 residues, from the cysteine through the phenylalanine. Only the CDR3 DNA stays, 45 bases, in frame from base 1. Stable vitiligo was defined as no change in lesions over the previous 6 months. To count as stable, patients also needed to show no confetti depigmentation, which is a clinical sign of active vitiligo. Patients who had been treated within the previous three months were excluded. Ficoll density gradient centrifugation was used to isolate PBMCs from heparinized blood, after which the PBMCs were flash-frozen. The immunoSEQ hsTCRB kit was used to amplify TCR beta chains from genomic DNA. Sequencing of TCR beta libraries was performed on an Illumina MiSeq instrument by the immunoSEQ service. The authors processed their data as follows. Analysis of the repertoire data was performed with the immunoSEQ Analyzer. TCRdb took over this immuneACCESS table, retaining in-frame rearrangements with V and J assigned. Such tables are incomplete; in checked studies, under half of the missing clones stem from an unresolved V gene, and the remainder is unexplained. That table gives V, J and clone size, and the DNA gave D and trimming. Counted in this sample were more than 65,000 clones; approximately 93% of them appeared once. Less than 5% of the sample belongs to the ten largest clones.

Note on this clone: The antigen it recognizes is unknown. No much larger clone exists at a distance of one base, and base qualities are not known.

This TCR was recovered from a male donor with vitiligo. Source material: blood. This sequence uses TRBV5-1 and TRBJ2-2; the D region possibly corresponds to TRBD2 (6 bases align). At the DNA level, the sequence is TGCGCCAGCAGCTTGGGACTGGCGGGGTCCGGGGAGCTGTTTTTT. The resulting protein is CASSLGLAGSGELFF.